One sample yielded the 30 T cell receptor beta chains listed below, sequenced in a study of shared T cell receptors in the human thymus. Profiled with immunoSEQ multiplex PCR; TCRdb holds only in-frame clones, not every one. The sample lists under 700,000 clones; approximately 80% were seen once. These data were also reused for a study on human thymus T cells.

Sequenced input: thymocytes. These receptors were collected from a boy under three years old with a congenital heart defect.

This sequence joins TRBV25-1 and TRBJ1-4, with D possibly matching TRBD1 (6 bases). The CDR3 spans 15 residues. Trimming stripped 4 bases from V and 8 bases from J, with 17 bases between. Germline V CDR1 and CDR2: MGHDK, SYGVNS. The CDR3 region has the DNA TGTGCCAGCAGTGGGACCGGGACATGGGGCGAAAAACTGTTTTTT. Residues: CASSGTGTWGEKLFF.

This clone was seen once. The CDR3: CASSQDPDRGETQYF. The CDR3 DNA reads TGCGCCAGCAGCCAAGATCCCGACCGAGGAGAGACCCAGTACTTC. The chain employs TRBV4-3 and TRBJ2-5; unclear D gene. This CDR3 comprises 15 residues. V was trimmed by 0 bases and J by 4 bases, leaving 12 bases between them. CDR1 and CDR2 (germline): LGHNA, YSLEER.

The chain joins TRBV28 to TRBJ2-5, with a possible D match to TRBD1 (6 bases). Germline CDR1 MDHEN, CDR2 SYDVKM. V lost 7 bases and J lost 5, with 17 bases in between. CDR3 length equals 14 residues. This CDR3 is CASNWGPGPETQYF. For the CDR3, the DNA is TGTGCCAGCAATTGGGGGCCTGGCCCGGAGACCCAGTACTTC.

This chain connects TRBV29-1 to TRBJ2-5; TRBD1 aligns across 7 bases. Trimming cost V 3 bases and J 3 bases; bases outside gene matches: 4. This CDR3 region has 13 residues. CDR1 and CDR2 from the germline V gene are SQVTM and ANQGSEA. The CDR3 DNA sequence: TGCAGCGTTGATAAGGGACAGAAAGAGACCCAGTACTTC. Its protein is CSVDKGQKETQYF.

CDR3 in amino acids: CATSNPGLAGWLFTGELFF. The CDR3 DNA sequence: TGTGCCACCAGCAATCCTGGACTAGCGGGATGGTTGTTTACCGGGGAGCTGTTTTTT. The V gene is TRBV15, the J gene TRBJ2-2, with 12 bases that match TRBD2. Germline trimming cut 4 bases from V and 5 bases from J; bases unmatched to any gene: 14. In germline, CDR1 is LNHNV, CDR2 YYDKDF (reference sequence). The CDR3 spans 19 residues.

The chain recombines TRBV27 with TRBJ2-1, with 8 nucleotides matching TRBD2. The CDR3 is 14 residues long. Trimming cost V 7 bases and J 6 bases; bases outside gene matches: 8. The germline V gene has CDR1 MNHEY and CDR2 SMNVEV (reference sequence). The CDR3 sequence is CASNDLAGSNEQFF. The CDR3 nucleotides read TGTGCCAGCAATGACCTAGCGGGTAGCAATGAGCAGTTCTTC.

J is TRBJ2-2 and V is TRBV28; 7 nucleotides agree with TRBD1. Per germline, CDR1 MDHEN and CDR2 SYDVKM. This CDR3 is built from 15 residues. The V gene end was trimmed by 6 bases and the J gene end by 2 bases; junction bases not matched to a gene: 6. DNA of the CDR3: TGTGCCAGCAGCTTAGGGGGCGATAACACCGGGGAGCTGTTTTTT. Translating gives CASSLGGDNTGELFF.

The rearrangement uses TRBV6-5 and TRBJ2-5; 13 bases map to TRBD2. CDR1 and CDR2 (germline): MNHEY, SVGAGI. The ends lost 5 bases at V and 5 bases at J; junction bases unmatched: 5. The CDR3 contains 15 residues. The DNA of the CDR3 is TGTGCCAGCAGTCCCCTACTAGCGGGAGGGGAGACCCAGTACTTC. As protein: CASSPLLAGGETQYF.

This sequence joins TRBV30 and TRBJ2-3; 7 nucleotides agree with TRBD2. With 5 bases clipped from V and 0 bases from J, the junction kept 17 bases outside the gene matches. CDR1 is GTSNPN and CDR2 is SVGIG in the germline V gene (reference sequence). There are 18 residues in the CDR3. This CDR3 reads CAWGHIPVSGNSTDTQYF. The CDR3 bases are TGTGCCTGGGGCCACATCCCCGTCAGCGGGAACAGCACAGATACGCAGTATTTT.

The chain carries TRBV6-6 and TRBJ2-7, with D tentatively TRBD2 (6 bases). Per germline, CDR1 MNHNY and CDR2 SVGAGI (reference sequence). CDR3 length equals 11 residues. The ends were cut back, 6 bases at V and 5 bases at J, with 8 bases in the middle. This CDR3 reads CASSRGDEQYF. CDR3 bases: TGTGCCAGCAGCCGCGGGGACGAGCAGTACTTC.

The J gene is TRBJ2-2, the V gene TRBV7-6, with 8 bases fitting TRBD2. Germline V gives CDR1 SGHVS, CDR2 FNYEAQ. This CDR3 has 16 amino acids. The J segment lost 5 bases and the V segment lost 4 bases, leaving 9 bases of the junction unmatched. This CDR3 is CASSSSGTRKTGELFF. CDR3 nucleotides: TGTGCCAGCAGCTCCTCCGGGACTAGAAAGACCGGGGAGCTGTTTTTT.

V is TRBV6-5 and J is TRBJ2-7; 7 nucleotides line up with TRBD1. CDR1 MNHEY and CDR2 SVGAGI come from the germline V gene. V shed 3 bases, J shed 3 bases, and the junction held 8 bases outside the gene matches. CDR3 length: 15 amino acids. This CDR3 is CASSYSGTADYEQYF. CDR3 bases: TGTGCCAGCAGTTATTCCGGGACAGCAGACTACGAGCAGTACTTC.

The J gene is TRBJ2-7, the V gene TRBV5-6, with 7 bases fitting TRBD1. Looked up from germline, CDR1 is SGHDT and CDR2 is YYEEEE. This CDR3 spans 16 amino acids. Trimming removed 4 bases from V and 3 bases from J; junction bases left unmatched: 13. The CDR3 sequence is CASSLGDRVVSYEQYF. In DNA, the CDR3 is TGTGCCAGCAGCCTGGGAGACAGGGTGGTAAGCTACGAGCAGTACTTC.

J is TRBJ2-3 and V is TRBV11-3; 8 bases are shared with TRBD1. Germline-derived CDR1 and CDR2 are SGHNT and YENEEA. The CDR3 has 18 residues. V was pared by 5 bases and J by 4 bases, with 17 bases of the junction left unmatched. The CDR3 DNA is TGTGCCAGCAGCCCGAACCGATTGGCAGGGGGCCCTCCAGATACGCAGTATTTT. Amino acid sequence: CASSPNRLAGGPPDTQYF.

The rearrangement joins TRBV4-3 to TRBJ2-1; 9 bases line up with TRBD2. The germline CDR1 and CDR2 sequences are LGHNA and YSLEER. V lost 1 base to trimming and J lost 2 bases; unmatched junction nucleotides: 3. The CDR3 runs 16 residues. The CDR3 region is CASSQALAGAYNEQFF. Written as DNA, the CDR3 is TGCGCCAGCAGCCAAGCCTTAGCGGGGGCCTACAATGAGCAGTTCTTC.

The genes are TRBV27 and TRBJ1-1; D not certain. The CDR3 is 17 residues long. Germline V gene data show CDR1 as MNHEY and CDR2 as SMNVEV (reference sequence). Trimming shortened V by 0 bases and J by 0 bases, and 14 bases separated the two germline ends. The CDR3 here is CASSLSVGKAMNTEAFF. The DNA for the CDR3 is TGTGCCAGCAGTTTATCGGTCGGGAAAGCCATGAACACTGAAGCTTTCTTT.

The chain links TRBV27 to TRBJ2-2, with 12 positions matching TRBD1. CDR1 and CDR2 from the germline V gene are MNHEY and SMNVEV (reference sequence). The V and J ends lost 0 bases and 4 bases, in that order; junction bases with no gene match: 6. The CDR3 is 18 residues long. The CDR3 coding sequence is TGTGCCAGCAGTTTATCTTGGGACAGGGGGCGTATCACCGGGGAGCTGTTTTTT. Protein product: CASSLSWDRGRITGELFF.

The V call is TRBV2, the J call TRBJ2-4; D possibly corresponds to TRBD1 (5 bases). V was trimmed by 6 bases and J by 0 bases, leaving 12 bases between them. The CDR3 loop spans 15 amino acids. Germline V lookup: CDR1 SNHLY, CDR2 FYNNEI. As DNA, the CDR3 is TGTGCCAGCAGCCAAGGACAAAAAGCCAAAAACATTCAGTACTTC. This gives the protein CASSQGQKAKNIQYF.

CDR3 sequence (DNA): TGTGCCAGCAGTAGGCGAGGGAGGGAAACCAACACTGAAGCTTTCTTT. Protein: CASSRRGRETNTEAFF. V gene TRBV28 combines with J gene TRBJ1-1, with D unclear. This CDR3 contains 16 residues. CDR1 is MDHEN and CDR2 is SYDVKM in the germline V gene. Deletions cut 5 bases from V and 2 bases from J, with 18 bases between.

The gene calls are TRBV7-2 and TRBJ1-3; D remains unclear. CDR1 and CDR2 (germline): SGHTA, FQGNSA. CDR3 length: 14 amino acids. With 0 bases removed from V and 1 base from J, the gap between germline ends came to 4 bases. CDR3 in DNA: TGTGCCAGCAGCTTAGCGGCATCTGGAAACACCATATATTTT. Residues: CASSLAASGNTIYF.

This clone has only a few counts. The gene calls are TRBV27 and TRBJ2-1; D is unclear. In germline, CDR1 is MNHEY, CDR2 SMNVEV (reference sequence). The length of the CDR3 is 13 residues. The CDR3: CVSQAMFNNEQFF. The CDR3 DNA follows: TGTGTGAGCCAGGCGATGTTCAACAATGAGCAGTTCTTC.

The chain combines TRBV5-6 with TRBJ2-7, with D maybe TRBD2 (5 bases). CDR3 length: 13 residues. The V end lost 0 bases, the J end lost 6 bases, and 10 bases lay between the germline ends. Germline V gives CDR1 SGHDT, CDR2 YYEEEE. The CDR3 region has the DNA TGTGCCAGCAGCTTGGGGACTGAGCCCGAGCAGTACTTC. Protein product: CASSLGTEPEQYF.

V usage is TRBV10-3 and J usage is TRBJ2-1; D is ambiguous. The germline V and J ends were trimmed by 2 bases and 6 bases, with 11 bases remaining between them. CDR1 and CDR2 (germline): ENHRY, SYGVKD. The CDR3 is made up of 14 amino acids. This CDR3 reads CAISEGGHGNEQFF. CDR3 nucleotide sequence: TGTGCCATCAGTGAGGGCGGTCATGGCAATGAGCAGTTCTTC.

In this sample, this clone turned up once. The chain uses TRBV25-1 and TRBJ2-7, with a possible D match to TRBD1 (5 bases). Germline V gene lookup returns CDR1 MGHDK and CDR2 SYGVNS. The CDR3 totals 15 residues. The germline V and J ends were trimmed by 5 bases and 0 bases, with 14 bases remaining between them. In DNA form, the CDR3 reads TGTGCCAGCAGTAATAGGGGCTCATTCTCCTACGAGCAGTACTTC. Translation gives CASSNRGSFSYEQYF.

The rearrangement joins TRBV11-3 to TRBJ2-7; no firm D call. The V gene lost 5 bases and the J gene lost 6 bases, with 14 bases spanning the gap. Germline V gene sequence: CDR1 SGHNT, CDR2 YENEEA. The CDR3 totals 13 residues. CDR3 DNA: TGTGCCAGCAGCCGCCCCCAGGTATCCGAGCAGTACTTC. Its translation is CASSRPQVSEQYF.

The chain uses TRBV18 and TRBJ1-1; TRBD1 agrees at 8 bases. The junction had 4 bases not matched to a gene; V was cut back by 5 bases and J by 8 bases. The CDR3 spans 12 residues. Germline CDR1 is KGHSH and CDR2 is LQKENI. The CDR3 region has the DNA TGTGCCAGCTCATCCCCAGGGGGCGAAGCTTTCTTT. Residues: CASSSPGGEAFF.

Written as DNA, the CDR3 is TGTGCCAGTAGTAAGGGACTAGCGGGAGTGAACTACGAGCAGTACTTC. Translated, it gives CASSKGLAGVNYEQYF. The rearrangement links TRBV19 to TRBJ2-7; 14 positions match TRBD2. The CDR3 totals 16 residues. Germline CDR1 reads LNHDA; CDR2 reads SQIVND (reference sequence). J was trimmed by 3 bases and V by 4 bases; bases with no gene match: 5.

The J gene is TRBJ2-7, the V gene TRBV10-3; 10 nucleotides align to TRBD2. Per the germline V gene, CDR1 is ENHRY and CDR2 is SYGVKD. The CDR3 totals 16 residues. The trim removed 4 bases at V and 6 bases at J, leaving 12 bases unmatched. The CDR3 sequence is CAISGPPLAGEPEQYF. CDR3 nucleotides: TGTGCCATCAGTGGCCCCCCGCTAGCGGGAGAACCCGAGCAGTACTTC.

The chain combines TRBV4-1 with TRBJ2-3, with D perhaps TRBD2 (5 bases). The CDR3 totals 19 residues. The V end was cut by 1 base, the J end by 1 base, with 21 bases between. Germline assignment: CDR1 MGHRA and CDR2 YSYEKL. The CDR3 loop reads CASSQGPSGGSSGTDTQYF. The CDR3 nucleotides read TGCGCCAGCAGCCAAGGCCCATCAGGAGGTAGCAGCGGCACAGATACGCAGTATTTT.

The chain recombines TRBV23-1 with TRBJ2-7; possibly TRBD1 for D (5 bases). TRBV23-1 is reported as an ORF; its role is uncertain. V was pared by 4 bases and J by 6 bases, with 16 bases between. CDR3 length: 14 residues. The CDR3 coding sequence is TGCGCCAGCAGTCCAGGGCCAACCGGGTCCGAGCAGTACTTC. Its translation is CASSPGPTGSEQYF.